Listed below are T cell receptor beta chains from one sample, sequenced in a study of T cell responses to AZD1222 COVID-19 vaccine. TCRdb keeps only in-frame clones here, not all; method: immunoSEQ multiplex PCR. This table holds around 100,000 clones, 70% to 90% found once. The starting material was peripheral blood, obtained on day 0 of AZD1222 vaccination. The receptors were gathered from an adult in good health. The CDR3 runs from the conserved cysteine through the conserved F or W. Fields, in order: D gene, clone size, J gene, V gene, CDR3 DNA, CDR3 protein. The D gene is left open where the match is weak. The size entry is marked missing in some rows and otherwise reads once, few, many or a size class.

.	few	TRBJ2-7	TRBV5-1	TGCGCCAGCCGTCGACAGGCAAGCTCCTACGAGCAGTACTTC	CASRRQASSYEQYF
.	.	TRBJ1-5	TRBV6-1	TGTGCCAGCAGTGAAGGGTCAACTTATAGCAATCAGCCCCAGCATTTT	CASSEGSTYSNQPQHF
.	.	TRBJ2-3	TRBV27	TGTGCCAGCAGCTGGGAGTATGGCACAGATACGCAGTATTTT	CASSWEYGTDTQYF
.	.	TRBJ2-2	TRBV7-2	TGTGCCAGCAGCCAATTCCAACCCCCGACCGGGGAGCTGTTTTTT	CASSQFQPPTGELFF
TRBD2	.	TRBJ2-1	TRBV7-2	TGTGCCAGCAGCGCCACAGGACTAGCGGGAGGAAATGAGCAGTTCTTC	CASSATGLAGGNEQFF
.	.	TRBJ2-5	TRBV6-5	TGTGCCAGCGGGACCGCCGGAGAGACCCAGTACTTC	CASGTAGETQYF
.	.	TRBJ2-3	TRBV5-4	TGTGCCAGCAGCTTGGAACGTAGGCCAGATACGCAGTATTTT	CASSLERRPDTQYF
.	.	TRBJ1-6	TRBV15	TGTGCCACCAGCAGAGAGCGGGTTATTTCACCCCTCCACTTT	CATSRERVISPLHF
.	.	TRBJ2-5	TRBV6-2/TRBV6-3	TGTGCCAGCAGTTACTCGAATACCGGGCGGGCGGGGGAGACCCAGTACTTC	CASSYSNTGRAGETQYF
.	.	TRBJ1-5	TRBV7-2	TGTGCCAGCAGCGTACTTGGGCCGGCCCAGCATTTT	CASSVLGPAQHF
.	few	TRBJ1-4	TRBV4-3	TGCGCCAGCAGCCAATCGTTCGGGGGGCCTAATGAAAAACTGTTTTTT	CASSQSFGGPNEKLFF
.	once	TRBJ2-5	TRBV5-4	TGTGCCAGCAGCTTTCAGGAGACCCAGTACTTC	CASSFQETQYF
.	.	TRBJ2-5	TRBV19	TGTGCCAGTAGTATTGACCCCACGACCGTTGAGACCCAGTACTTC	CASSIDPTTVETQYF
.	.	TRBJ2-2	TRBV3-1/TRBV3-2	TGTGCCAGCCGGGCAGGGGAAGGAACCGGGGAGCTGTTTTTT	CASRAGEGTGELFF
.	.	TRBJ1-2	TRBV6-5	TGTGCCAGCATAAATATGGGGACTAACTATGGCTACACCTTC	CASINMGTNYGYTF
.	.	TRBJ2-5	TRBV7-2	TGCGCCAGCAGCTTAGATGGGAGCGAGACCCAGTACTTC	CASSLDGSETQYF
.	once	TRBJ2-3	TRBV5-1	TGCGCCAGCAGCGTGAGCGGGTTTAGCACAGATACGCAGTATTTT	CASSVSGFSTDTQYF
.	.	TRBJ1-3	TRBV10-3	TGTGCCATCACAGACAGCGGCTCTGGAAACACCATATATTTT	CAITDSGSGNTIYF
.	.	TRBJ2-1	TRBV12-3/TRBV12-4	TGTGCCAGCAGTTTTGGGCAATACAATGAGCAGTTCTTC	CASSFGQYNEQFF
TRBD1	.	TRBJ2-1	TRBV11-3	TGTGCCAGCAGCTTCTTCGGACAGGGGGGTAACAATGAGCAGTTCTTC	CASSFFGQGGNNEQFF
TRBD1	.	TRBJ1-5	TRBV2	TGTGCCAGCAGTGTTGGCCAGGGGGCAAATCAGCCCCAGCATTTT	CASSVGQGANQPQHF
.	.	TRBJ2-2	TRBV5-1	TGCGCCAGCAGATTTGGGGGCCCGGGAACCGGGGAGCTGTTTTTT	CASRFGGPGTGELFF
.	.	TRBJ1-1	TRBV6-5	TGTGCCAGCATGAGGGGCACTGAAGCTTTCTTT	CASMRGTEAFF
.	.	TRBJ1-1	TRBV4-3	TGCGCCAGCAGCCAATCCCTGGGCATCACTGAAGCTTTCTTT	CASSQSLGITEAFF
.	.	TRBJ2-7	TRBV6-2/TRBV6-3	TGTGCCAGCAGTTCGGCAGGGCAGAACGAGCAGTACTTC	CASSSAGQNEQYF
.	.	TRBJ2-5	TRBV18	TGTGCCAGCTCCCGCAGTTTGACCCCCGTCACCCAGTACTTC	CASSRSLTPVTQYF
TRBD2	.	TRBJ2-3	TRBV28	TGTGCCAGCAGTCCGTCACTAGCGGGAGACGATACGCAGTATTTT	CASSPSLAGDDTQYF
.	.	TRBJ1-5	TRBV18	TGTGCCAGCTCACCCAAAACCTCACAGGGTTCCAGCAATCAGCCCCAGCATTTT	CASSPKTSQGSSNQPQHF
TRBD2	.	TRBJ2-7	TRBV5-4	TGTGCCAGCAGCTCCACTAGCGGGAGACTGGGTGAGCAGTACTTC	CASSSTSGRLGEQYF
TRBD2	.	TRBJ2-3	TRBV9	TGTGCCAGCAGCACTAGCGGGGTCCTCCCAGATACGCAGTATTTT	CASSTSGVLPDTQYF
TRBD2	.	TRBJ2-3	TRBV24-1	TGTGCCACCAGTGATTTGGCTAGCGGGGATACGCAGTATTTT	CATSDLASGDTQYF
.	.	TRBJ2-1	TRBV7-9	TGTGCCAGCAGCCCCCGGAGGGGGCGCGGGATGAATGAGCAGTTCTTC	CASSPRRGRGMNEQFF
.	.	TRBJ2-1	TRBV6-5	TGTGCCAGCAGTTACAGCGGCCCTAGGAGGAATGAGCAGTTCTTC	CASSYSGPRRNEQFF
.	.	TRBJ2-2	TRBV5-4	TGTGCCAGCAGCAAAAGGGCCACCGGGGAGCTGTTTTTT	CASSKRATGELFF
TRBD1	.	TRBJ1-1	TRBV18	TGTGCCAGCTCCCAGGGGGGGTTAAGGAACACTGAAGCTTTCTTT	CASSQGGLRNTEAFF
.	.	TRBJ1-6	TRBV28	TGTGCCAGCAGTCTTCGGACGCAGCGGGCACCCCTCCACTTT	CASSLRTQRAPLHF
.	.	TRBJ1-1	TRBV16	TGTGCCAGCAGCCACCGCCGGAAGACTGAAGCTTTCTTT	CASSHRRKTEAFF
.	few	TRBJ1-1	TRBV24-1	TGTGCCACCAGTGGGAAAGGCCCTGAAGCTTTCTTT	CATSGKGPEAFF
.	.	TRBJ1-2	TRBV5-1	TGCGCCAGCAGCTTGGGGCAGGGCGGTTCCTATGGCTACACCTTC	CASSLGQGGSYGYTF
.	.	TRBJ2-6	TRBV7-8	TGTGCCAGCAGCTTACTACAGGCCGGCTCTGGGGCCAACGTCCTGACTTTC	CASSLLQAGSGANVLTF
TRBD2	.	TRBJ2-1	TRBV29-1	TGCAGCGTTAGAAACGGGAGGATCTACAATGAGCAGTTCTTC	CSVRNGRIYNEQFF
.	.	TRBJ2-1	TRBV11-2	TGTGCCAGCAGCTTAATCAGTGGGGGTTCCTACAATGAGCAGTTCTTC	CASSLISGGSYNEQFF
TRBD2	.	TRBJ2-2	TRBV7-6	TGTGCCAGCAGCTTAAGAGCGGGAGGCGACACCGGGGAGCTGTTTTTT	CASSLRAGGDTGELFF
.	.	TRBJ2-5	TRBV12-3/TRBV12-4	TGTGCCAGCAGTAGCAGGGGAGAGACCCAGTACTTC	CASSSRGETQYF
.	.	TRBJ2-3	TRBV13	TGTGCCAGCAGCTTAAGGCGGGGTACCACAGATACGCAGTATTTT	CASSLRRGTTDTQYF
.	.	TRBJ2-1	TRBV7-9	TGTGCCAGCAGCCCCAAGACTCGGCTATCGAGTGAGCAGTTCTTC	CASSPKTRLSSEQFF
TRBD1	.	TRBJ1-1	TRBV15	TGTGCCACCAGCAGAGAGGGGACAGTAGTGAACACTGAAGCTTTCTTT	CATSREGTVVNTEAFF
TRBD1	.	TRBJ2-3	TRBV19	TGTGCCAGTAGTATAGGAGCAGGGGGCATCACAGATACGCAGTATTTT	CASSIGAGGITDTQYF
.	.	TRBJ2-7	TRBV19	TGTGCCAGTAGTACCGATCCCGTCTCCTACGAGCAGTACTTC	CASSTDPVSYEQYF
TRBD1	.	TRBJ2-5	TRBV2	TGTGCCAGCAGCGGGGACAGACAAGAGACCCAGTACTTC	CASSGDRQETQYF
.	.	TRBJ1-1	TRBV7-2	TGTGCCAGCAGCTTAAGTCTTTGGGTGGTGAACACTGAAGCTTTCTTT	CASSLSLWVVNTEAFF
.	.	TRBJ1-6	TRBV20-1	TGCAGTGCTAGTCCCAGGGTAACGAATTCACCCCTCCACTTT	CSASPRVTNSPLHF
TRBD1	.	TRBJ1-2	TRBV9	TGTGCCAGCAGCGTAGAGGAGGACAGGGTCATCGATGGCTACACCTTC	CASSVEEDRVIDGYTF
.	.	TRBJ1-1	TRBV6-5	TGTGCCAGCAGGTTCGGGCGGGTGGGCACTGAAGCTTTCTTT	CASRFGRVGTEAFF
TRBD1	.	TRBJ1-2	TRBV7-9	TGTGCCAGCAGCTTCTCTGGACAGGACGGCTACACCTTC	CASSFSGQDGYTF
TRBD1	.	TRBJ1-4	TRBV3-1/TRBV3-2	TGTGCCAGCAGCCAAGATTTGGGACAGGGGGCGCGAGGTGAAAAACTGTTTTTT	CASSQDLGQGARGEKLFF
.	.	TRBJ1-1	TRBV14	TGTGCCAGCAGCCAAGACGAGGGGACTGAAGCTTTCTTT	CASSQDEGTEAFF
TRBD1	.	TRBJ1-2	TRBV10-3	TGTGCCATCAGGCGGACAGGCGCGGAAGGCTACACCTTC	CAIRRTGAEGYTF
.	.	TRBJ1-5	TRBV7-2	TGTGCCAGCAGCTTAGGGGCGGATCAGCCCCAGCATTTT	CASSLGADQPQHF